This T cell receptor (beta chain) was captured by sequencing in a study of T cells in Graves' hyperthyroidism and ophthalmopathy. Study observations and caveats: The majority of expanded thyroid clonotypes above 0.001 also appeared in blood.

Newly diagnosed hyperthyroidism patients aged 18 to 65 years had disease lasting under 2 months. This sample holds PBMCs from approximately 9 ml fresh peripheral blood. In its sample, this clonotype was seen many times. Antigen specificity is unknown. Template material for amplifying TCR beta CDR3 regions consisted of RNA transcripts. During a first-round RT-PCR of the TCR CDR3, the HTBI primer set was used. TCRdb re-called the multiplex PCR reads with MiXCR, one entry per CDR3 protein. Counted here are about 560,000 distinct CDR3 sequences, approximately 16% occurring once; the ten biggest clones make up 15% to 20%. This receptor was identified in a woman younger than 35 with Graves' hyperthyroidism. What was sequenced was blood.

The CDR3 reads CASSINTRSEAFF. CDR3 nucleotides: TGTGCCAGTAGTATCAACACTCGTTCTGAAGCTTTCTTT. This chain links TRBV19 with TRBJ1-1, with no clear D. CDR3 length: 13 amino acids. CDR1 is LNHDA, CDR2 SQIVND, per germline (reference sequence). The V and J ends lost 3 bases and 6 bases respectively, with 11 bases between them.